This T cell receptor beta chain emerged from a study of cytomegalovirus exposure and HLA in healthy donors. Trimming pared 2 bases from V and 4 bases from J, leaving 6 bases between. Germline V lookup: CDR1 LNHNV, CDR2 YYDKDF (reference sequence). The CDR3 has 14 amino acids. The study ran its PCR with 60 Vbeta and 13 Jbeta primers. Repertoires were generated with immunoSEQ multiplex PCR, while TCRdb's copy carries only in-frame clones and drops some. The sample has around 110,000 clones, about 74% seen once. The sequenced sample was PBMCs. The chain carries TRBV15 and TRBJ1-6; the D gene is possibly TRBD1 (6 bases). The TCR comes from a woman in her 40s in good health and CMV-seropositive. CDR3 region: CATSRQGYNSPLHF. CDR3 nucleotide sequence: TGTGCCACCAGCAGACAGGGGTATAATTCACCCCTCCACTTT.